Below are 7 T cell receptor beta chains sequenced from a single sample in a study of blood T cell repertoires in COVID-19. Sequencing was performed with immunoSEQ multiplex PCR; in TCRdb, only in-frame clones are kept and a portion is missing. This sample carries about 380,000 clones, less than 85% of them seen once, and the ten largest clones take approximately 3.7%. Sequencing was carried out using peripheral blood. The receptor source for this set is a woman aged 18-29 years with acute or convalescent COVID-19.

The gene calls are TRBV5-1 and TRBJ2-3; TRBD2 matches at 9 bases. Germline trimming cut 2 bases from V and 0 bases from J; bases unmatched to any gene: 1. The CDR3 extends over 15 amino acids. The germline CDR1 and CDR2 sequences are SGHRS and YFSETQ. In nucleotides, the CDR3 is TGCGCCAGCAGCTTCCTAGCGGGGAGCACAGATACGCAGTATTTT. This gives the protein CASSFLAGSTDTQYF. Combining the CDR3 with reference TRBV5-1 and TRBJ2-3 gives the whole variable domain KAGVTQTPRYLIKTRGQQVTLSCSPISGHRSVSWYQQTPGQGLQFLFEYFSETQRNKGNFPGRFSGRQFSNSRSEMNVSTLELGDSALYLCASSFLAGSTDTQYFGPGTRLTVL.

This chain links TRBV5-1 with TRBJ2-1, with 10 bases identical to TRBD2. The germline V gene encodes CDR1 SGHRS and CDR2 YFSETQ. V was clipped by 7 bases and J by 5 bases; unmatched bases: 3. The CDR3 has 13 amino acids. CDR3 DNA sequence: TGCGCCAGCTATAGCGGGGGGAACAATGAGCAGTTCTTC. Its protein product is CASYSGGNNEQFF.

The chain recombines TRBV25-1 with TRBJ1-2; TRBD1 is a possible D gene (6 bases). Germline CDR1 and CDR2: MGHDK and SYGVNS. The CDR3 totals 16 residues. V gave up 4 bases and J gave up 4 bases, with 19 bases separating them. The CDR3 nucleotides are TGTGCCAGCAGTGGGGCCCGGGACAAAAGGGCCTATGGCTACACCTTC. As protein: CASSGARDKRAYGYTF.

The chain joins TRBV18 to TRBJ2-3; TRBD2 aligns across 12 bases. Germline values: CDR1 KGHSH, CDR2 LQKENI. The CDR3 has 18 amino acids. V was pared by 3 bases and J by 3 bases, with 10 bases of the junction left unmatched. This CDR3 is CASSPGLAGLIGTDTQYF. The CDR3 bases are TGTGCCAGCTCACCGGGACTAGCGGGTTTGATTGGTACAGATACGCAGTATTTT.

The chain employs TRBV9 and TRBJ1-3; 7 bases agree with TRBD1. Trimming cost V 4 bases and J 3 bases; bases outside gene matches: 4. The CDR3 sequence is 14 residues long. Germline V gene data show CDR1 as SGDLS and CDR2 as YYNGEE. The CDR3 here is CASSSGTVGNTIYF. DNA for the CDR3: TGTGCCAGCAGCTCAGGGACAGTTGGAAACACCATATATTTT.

The chain links TRBV14 to TRBJ2-2; 10 bases fit TRBD2. Per germline, CDR1 SGHDN and CDR2 FVKESK. This CDR3 spans 15 amino acids. V shed 9 bases, J shed 4 bases, and the junction held 8 bases outside the gene matches. This CDR3 reads CASAGTSAFTGELFF. CDR3 nucleotide sequence: TGTGCCAGTGCCGGGACTAGCGCTTTCACCGGGGAGCTGTTTTTT. The entire variable domain, with the rest obtained from reference TRBV14 and TRBJ2-2, is as follows: EAGVTQFPSHSVIEKGQTVTLRCDPISGHDNLYWYRRVMGKEIKFLLHFVKESKQDESGMPNNRFLAERTGGTYSTLKVQPAELEDSGVYFCASAGTSAFTGELFFGEGSRLTVL.

The genes are TRBV13 and TRBJ1-3; 8 bases map to TRBD1. The CDR3 has 16 residues. The ends lost 5 bases at V and 4 bases at J; junction bases unmatched: 10. Germline V CDR1 and CDR2: PRHDT, FYEKMQ (reference sequence). The CDR3, as DNA: TGTGCCAGCAGCCATGCAGCAGGGGGCCCCGGAAACACCATATATTTT. This gives the protein CASSHAAGGPGNTIYF.